The 17 T cell receptor beta chains presented below share a single source sample, sequenced in a study of cytomegalovirus exposure and HLA in healthy donors. The primer mix had 60 Vbeta and 13 Jbeta primers. The repertoire was sequenced with immunoSEQ multiplex PCR; TCRdb's copy has only in-frame clones and lacks some. This sample carries 180,000 or so clones, just under 80% of them seen once, and the ten largest clones take 1.5% to 2%. What was sequenced was PBMCs. The receptors shown here come from a woman in her twenties or thirties in good health and CMV-seronegative.

The chain combines TRBV7-8 with TRBJ1-3; TRBD1 is a possible D gene (5 bases). Trimming stripped 2 bases from V and 4 bases from J, with 12 bases between. Germline V gene sequence: CDR1 SGHVS, CDR2 FQNEAQ. CDR3 length equals 15 residues. The CDR3 coding sequence is TGTGCCAGCAGCTTATCCGGGGGGGACGGAAACACCATATATTTT. Protein: CASSLSGGDGNTIYF.

The CDR3 DNA sequence: TGCGCCAGCAGCCAAGAATGGGGGGGTAATTCACCCCTCCACTTT. Protein sequence: CASSQEWGGNSPLHF. This rearrangement joins TRBV4-3 to TRBJ1-6; maybe TRBD1 (5 bases). This CDR3 region has 15 residues. Per the germline V gene, CDR1 is LGHNA and CDR2 is YSLEER. V gave up 0 bases and J gave up 6 bases, with 9 bases separating them.

The genes are TRBV10-1 and TRBJ2-7; TRBD1 agrees at 9 bases. CDR3 length: 15 amino acids. J was trimmed by 2 bases and V by 3 bases; bases with no gene match: 5. The V gene's germline CDR1 is WNHNN and CDR2 SYGVQD (reference sequence). CDR3 nucleotide sequence: TGCGCCAGCAGTGACCCCGGGACAGGGACCTACGAGCAGTACTTC. This translates into CASSDPGTGTYEQYF.

This chain connects TRBV4-3 to TRBJ2-2; 12 nucleotides align to TRBD1. This CDR3 is 20 amino acids long. V was clipped by 1 base and J by 4 bases; unmatched bases: 13. Germline V gene sequence: CDR1 LGHNA, CDR2 YSLEER. The CDR3 bases are TGCGCCAGCAGCCAAGCTCTCGGGACAGGGGGCTACGGTGGCACCGGGGAGCTGTTTTTT. Encoded protein: CASSQALGTGGYGGTGELFF.

The V gene is TRBV30, the J gene TRBJ1-2, with D unclear. In germline, CDR1 is GTSNPN, CDR2 SVGIG (reference sequence). V lost 4 bases, J lost 8 bases, and 17 bases lay in between. CDR3 length equals 13 residues. The CDR3 spells CAWIRRVGSGYTF. CDR3 nucleotides: TGTGCCTGGATCAGGAGGGTCGGATCCGGCTACACCTTC.

The genes are TRBV30 and TRBJ2-1; 9 positions match TRBD1. V trimming: 3 bases; J trimming: 6 bases; junction bases outside the gene matches: 9. The CDR3 spans 15 residues. Germline-derived CDR1 and CDR2 are GTSNPN and SVGIG (reference sequence). Here the CDR3 DNA reads TGTGCCTGGAGCGGCCGGGACAGGGATTTCAATGAGCAGTTCTTC. Protein sequence: CAWSGRDRDFNEQFF.

V usage is TRBV25-1 and J usage is TRBJ2-5; 10 nucleotides line up with TRBD2. In germline, CDR1 is MGHDK, CDR2 SYGVNS. The CDR3 contains 16 residues. Unmatched junction bases numbered 7, after V lost 4 bases and J lost 2 bases. The CDR3 sequence: CASSGFGLAEQETQYF. The CDR3 DNA is TGTGCCAGCAGTGGATTCGGACTAGCGGAACAAGAGACCCAGTACTTC.

The chain combines TRBV7-3 with TRBJ1-4, with D possibly matching TRBD1 (5 bases). Germline V gene sequence: CDR1 SGHTA, CDR2 FQGTGA. Between the trimmed V and J ends, which lost 2 bases and 8 bases, there was a span of 9 bases. The CDR3 is 13 amino acids. CDR3 in amino acids: CASSLDSPEKLFF. DNA of the CDR3: TGTGCCAGCAGCTTAGACAGCCCCGAAAAACTGTTTTTT.

The V call is TRBV6-5, the J call TRBJ1-1, with D hard to call. Germline CDR1 MNHEY, CDR2 SVGAGI. The CDR3 is made up of 15 amino acids. V was pared by 2 bases and J by 3 bases, with 13 bases between. The CDR3 DNA is TGTGCCAGCAGTTACACGCGGGGTTTTCACACTGAAGCTTTCTTT. Translation gives CASSYTRGFHTEAFF.

V usage is TRBV7-9 and J usage is TRBJ1-2, with a weak D call TRBD1 (6 bases). This CDR3 has 16 residues. V was clipped by 5 bases and J by 4 bases, with 20 bases between them. Looked up from germline, CDR1 is SEHNR and CDR2 is FQNEAQ (reference sequence). For the CDR3, the DNA is TGTGCCAGCAGCCCCCCGGGGCTAGGGGGGGGCTATGGCTACACCTTC. It yields the protein CASSPPGLGGGYGYTF. Full variable domain (missing parts from reference TRBV7-9 and TRBJ1-2): DTGVSQNPRHKITKRGQNVTFRCDPISEHNRLYWYRQTLGQGPEFLTYFQNEAQLEKSRLLSDRFSAERPKGSFSTLEIQRTEQGDSAMYLCASSPPGLGGGYGYTFGSGTRLTVV.

This chain uses TRBV5-1 with TRBJ2-7, with a tentative D call TRBD1 (5 bases). CDR1 and CDR2 (germline): SGHRS, YFSETQ. Trimming removed 7 bases at V and 3 bases at J, with 14 bases between. This CDR3 is built from 13 residues. CDR3 sequence: CASGAQPHYEQYF. The CDR3, as DNA: TGCGCCAGCGGGGCCCAGCCGCACTACGAGCAGTACTTC.

The chain is built from TRBV7-8 and TRBJ1-2, with 8 bases lining up with TRBD1. The J segment lost 4 bases and the V segment lost 5 bases, leaving 15 bases of the junction unmatched. The CDR3 contains 17 residues. The germline gives CDR1 SGHVS, CDR2 FQNEAQ. In nucleotides, the CDR3 is TGTGCCAGCAGCCTGACCTCGCAGGGGGCTCAGGGCTATGGCTACACCTTC. Its translation is CASSLTSQGAQGYGYTF.

The CDR3 DNA reads as TGTGCCAGCAGCCAAGCGAGGGTGGGAGGCTACACCTTC. It is translated as CASSQARVGGYTF. The chain has TRBV14 and TRBJ1-2; no firm D call. CDR1 SGHDN and CDR2 FVKESK come from the germline V gene. The CDR3 is made up of 13 amino acids. The V gene lost 1 base and the J gene lost 8 bases, with 11 bases spanning the gap.

The table lists this clone with a few counts. The chain employs TRBV18 and TRBJ1-1; D unresolved. Between the trimmed V and J ends, which lost 3 bases and 9 bases, there was a span of 11 bases. Germline V CDR1 and CDR2: KGHSH, LQKENI. This CDR3 has 12 residues. The CDR3, as DNA: TGTGCCAGCTCACCCGGCGAGGGCAAAGCTTTCTTT. Translation: CASSPGEGKAFF.

This chain connects TRBV2 to TRBJ2-7; TRBD2 aligns across 10 bases. The CDR3 consists of 14 residues. V dropped 4 bases and J dropped 4; count of bases not matched to a gene: 4. Per germline, CDR1 SNHLY and CDR2 FYNNEI. The CDR3 is CASSVERGGYEQYF. DNA of the CDR3: TGTGCCAGCAGTGTTGAGCGGGGGGGATACGAGCAGTACTTC.

V usage is TRBV7-3 and J usage is TRBJ2-7, with 8 bases matching TRBD2. Germline V gene lookup returns CDR1 SGHTA and CDR2 FQGTGA. The CDR3 sequence is 15 residues long. Unmatched junction bases numbered 5, after V lost 1 base and J lost 3 bases. The CDR3 protein is CASSLISGGVYEQYF. The CDR3 DNA reads as TGTGCCAGCAGCTTAATAAGCGGGGGAGTCTACGAGCAGTACTTC.

The chain uses TRBV7-2 and TRBJ2-7; possibly TRBD1 for D (6 bases). V dropped 4 bases and J dropped 4 bases, with 17 bases sitting between them. This CDR3 region has 15 residues. CDR1 is SGHTA and CDR2 is FQGNSA in the germline V gene. This CDR3 is CASSSRTAPGYEQYF. The CDR3 nucleotides read TGTGCCAGCAGCTCTCGGACAGCCCCAGGTTACGAGCAGTACTTC.